The 22 T cell receptor beta chains given below trace back to one sample, sequenced in a study of OX40 agonist ivuxolimab in advanced cancers. Some clones are missing from TCRdb's copy, which holds only in-frame ones; the method was immunoSEQ multiplex PCR. The table lists roughly 53,000 clones, roughly 79% of them singletons. This specimen consisted of CD4+ or CD8+ T cells sorted from blood, obtained in a trial of the OX40 agonist ivuxolimab. The receptors here all came from an adult with an advanced solid tumor such as melanoma, head and neck, liver or kidney cancer.

This chain connects TRBV28 to TRBJ1-4, with 8 positions matching TRBD1. Germline CDR1 MDHEN, CDR2 SYDVKM. This CDR3 is 13 amino acids long. The V gene end was trimmed by 8 bases and the J gene end by 6 bases; junction bases not matched to a gene: 5. CDR3 DNA: TGTGCCAGCCTGGACAGGGCGGATGAAAAACTGTTTTTT. Residues: CASLDRADEKLFF.

This clone showed up just once. The chain combines TRBV7-2 with TRBJ2-1; no reliable D call. The CDR3 spans 13 residues. CDR1 and CDR2 from the germline V gene are SGHTA and FQGNSA. Between the trimmed V and J ends, which lost 4 bases and 8 bases, there was a span of 12 bases. CDR3 residues: CASSSRPQYEQFF. The CDR3 coding sequence is TGTGCCAGCAGCTCTAGGCCTCAATATGAGCAGTTCTTC.

The CDR3 region is CASSEKDRTYGYTF. The CDR3 DNA reads as TGTGCCAGCAGCGAAAAGGACAGGACCTATGGCTACACCTTC. The chain employs TRBV5-6 and TRBJ1-2; TRBD1 aligns across 7 bases. The V gene end was trimmed by 4 bases and the J gene end by 4 bases; junction bases not matched to a gene: 7. The CDR3 contains 14 residues. Germline-derived CDR1 and CDR2 are SGHDT and YYEEEE.

The V gene is TRBV7-4, the J gene TRBJ1-2; a possible D gene is TRBD1 (5 bases). The CDR3 loop spans 14 amino acids. The V end lost 1 base, the J end lost 4 bases, and 10 bases lay between the germline ends. Germline assignment: CDR1 SGHVT and CDR2 SQSDAQ. Here the CDR3 reads CASSLEGRTYGYTF. The CDR3 region has the DNA TGTGCCAGCAGCTTAGAGGGACGGACCTATGGCTACACCTTC.

The chain has TRBV13 and TRBJ1-1; weak D call: TRBD1 (6 bases). The CDR3 consists of 13 residues. V was cut by 5 bases and J by 0 bases, with 7 bases left in between. Germline V lookup: CDR1 PRHDT, CDR2 FYEKMQ (reference sequence). The CDR3 DNA sequence: TGTGCCAGCAGCCGGACAGTGAACACTGAAGCTTTCTTT. This codes for CASSRTVNTEAFF. The full variable domain, in which reference TRBV13 and TRBJ1-1 provide the parts outside the CDR3, is AAGVIQSPRHLIKEKRETATLKCYPIPRHDTVYWYQQGPGQDPQFLISFYEKMQSDKGSIPDRFSAQQFSDYHSELNMSSLELGDSALYFCASSRTVNTEAFFGQGTRLTVV.

This chain connects TRBV29-1 to TRBJ2-7; 10 bases align to TRBD2. J gave up 3 bases and V 7 bases, and 12 bases lay outside the gene matches. Per the germline V gene, CDR1 is SQVTM and CDR2 is ANQGSEA. The CDR3 is 15 residues long. CDR3 DNA sequence: TGCAGCGCCTTAATCAGCGGGAGGGCCTTCTACGAGCAGTACTTC. Translated: CSALISGRAFYEQYF.

The J gene is TRBJ1-1, the V gene TRBV7-2; D remains unclear. Trimming stripped 1 base from V and 1 base from J, with 4 bases between. Per germline, CDR1 SGHTA and CDR2 FQGNSA. The CDR3 contains 13 residues. CDR3 sequence (DNA): TGTGCCAGCAGCTTAGTACGGAACACTGAAGCTTTCTTT. Its translation is CASSLVRNTEAFF.

The rearrangement uses TRBV20-1 and TRBJ1-1; 9 positions match TRBD1. V was pared by 7 bases and J by 7 bases, with 4 bases of the junction left unmatched. The CDR3 covers 11 residues. Per the germline V gene, CDR1 is DFQATT and CDR2 is SNEGSKA (reference sequence). The DNA of the CDR3 is TGCAGTGGTTCGGGACAGGGTGAAGCTTTCTTT. Amino acids: CSGSGQGEAFF.

V gene TRBV29-1 combines with J gene TRBJ2-7; D unclear. The CDR3 consists of 13 residues. V lost 3 bases to trimming and J lost 0 bases, with 9 bases between them. Germline-derived CDR1 and CDR2 are SQVTM and ANQGSEA. CDR3 in DNA: TGCAGCGTTGACGTCGGGTCCTCCTACGAGCAGTACTTC. Translated, it gives CSVDVGSSYEQYF.

This clone was recorded once. This chain uses TRBV15 with TRBJ2-5, with D unresolved. CDR1 and CDR2 (germline): LNHNV, YYDKDF (reference sequence). CDR3 length equals 15 residues. V dropped 0 bases and J dropped 8 bases, with 16 bases sitting between them. The CDR3 region is CATSRDLGGQTTQYF. The CDR3 DNA reads TGTGCCACCAGCAGAGATCTGGGTGGCCAGACAACCCAGTACTTC.

The V and J genes are TRBV7-2 and TRBJ2-4, with TRBD1 matching 7 bases. V shed 1 base and J 3 bases; nucleotides not matched to a gene: 6. The CDR3 totals 16 residues. Per germline, CDR1 SGHTA and CDR2 FQGNSA. In nucleotides, the CDR3 is TGTGCCAGCAGCTTAGATTCGGGACAGCGCAAAAACATTCAGTACTTC. It specifies CASSLDSGQRKNIQYF. Together with reference TRBV7-2 and TRBJ2-4, the CDR3 gives the full variable domain: GAGVSQSPSNKVTEKGKDVELRCDPISGHTALYWYRQSLGQGLEFLIYFQGNSAPDKSGLPSDRFSAERTGGSVSTLTIQRTQQEDSAVYLCASSLDSGQRKNIQYFGAGTRLSVL.

The J gene is TRBJ1-5, the V gene TRBV9, with 8 bases lining up with TRBD1. The CDR3 has 15 amino acids. Germline CDR1 reads SGDLS; CDR2 reads YYNGEE. The V and J ends lost 3 bases and 3 bases, in that order; junction bases with no gene match: 5. CDR3 region: CASSATGDNNQPQHF. Here the CDR3 DNA reads TGTGCCAGCAGCGCGACAGGGGATAACAATCAGCCCCAGCATTTT.

This chain uses TRBV7-9 with TRBJ1-1; D ambiguous. CDR3 length equals 13 residues. Germline loops: CDR1 SEHNR, CDR2 FQNEAQ (reference sequence). V was shortened by 3 bases and J by 3 bases, with 8 bases between the two germline ends. CDR3 coding DNA: TGTGCCAGCAGCTTCACACGGGACACTGAAGCTTTCTTT. Protein sequence: CASSFTRDTEAFF. Filled out from reference TRBV7-9 and TRBJ1-1, the complete variable domain reads DTGVSQNPRHKITKRGQNVTFRCDPISEHNRLYWYRQTLGQGPEFLTYFQNEAQLEKSRLLSDRFSAERPKGSFSTLEIQRTEQGDSAMYLCASSFTRDTEAFFGQGTRLTVV.

The chain employs TRBV6-5 and TRBJ2-7; D tentatively fits TRBD1 or TRBD2 (6 bases each). Germline CDR1 MNHEY, CDR2 SVGAGI. The CDR3 totals 15 residues. V was pared by 7 bases and J by 2 bases, with 18 bases between. The CDR3 loop reads CASTKGGQEAYEQYF. CDR3 coding DNA: TGTGCCAGCACCAAGGGGGGACAAGAAGCCTACGAGCAGTACTTC.

For this clone: The junction and the germline gene differ at one end; a read error may be behind it. The sample holds other DNA sequences that translate to the same CDR3. The chain joins TRBV11-2 to TRBJ2-3; D might be TRBD1 (5 bases). This CDR3 is built from 15 residues. CDR1 and CDR2 (germline): SGHAT, FQNNGV. The CDR3: CASSLFTGSTDTQYF. Here the CDR3 DNA reads TGCGCCAGCAGCTTATTTACAGGTAGCACAGATACGCAGTATTTT.

The rearrangement links TRBV27 to TRBJ2-2, with TRBD2 as a possible D gene (6 bases). Trimming pared 6 bases from V and 1 base from J, leaving 15 bases between. The length of the CDR3 is 16 residues. Germline-derived CDR1 and CDR2 are MNHEY and SMNVEV (reference sequence). In nucleotides, the CDR3 is TGTGCCAGCAGCCTTGAGGCGGGATGGAACACCGGGGAGCTGTTTTTT. The encoded protein is CASSLEAGWNTGELFF.

This sequence joins TRBV2 and TRBJ1-1; D possibly corresponds to TRBD1 (6 bases). Germline V CDR1 and CDR2: SNHLY, FYNNEI. CDR3 length: 13 amino acids. Trimming removed 7 bases at V and 6 bases at J, with 15 bases between. CDR3 coding DNA: TGTGCCAGCAAGAGGTCAGGGGATCCTGAAGCTTTCTTT. Translated: CASKRSGDPEAFF.

CDR3 DNA: TGTGCCAGCAGCTTGGGTGGACAGGGGTCTGATACGCAGTATTTT. It yields the protein CASSLGGQGSDTQYF. V gene TRBV5-4 combines with J gene TRBJ2-3, with TRBD1 matching over 9 bases. Germline CDR1 and CDR2: SGHNT and YYREEE (reference sequence). With 0 bases clipped from V and 6 bases from J, the junction kept 5 bases outside the gene matches. The CDR3 is 15 residues long.

The chain joins TRBV9 to TRBJ2-5; weak D call: TRBD2 (6 bases). This CDR3 region has 13 residues. CDR1 and CDR2 from the germline V gene are SGDLS and YYNGEE. Trimming removed 3 bases at V and 5 bases at J, with 11 bases between. Here the CDR3 reads CASSARTKETQYF. The CDR3 bases are TGTGCCAGCAGCGCCCGGACTAAGGAGACCCAGTACTTC.

The rearrangement uses TRBV5-1 and TRBJ1-2; TRBD1 matches 10 bases. The CDR3 consists of 14 residues. With V trimmed by 0 bases and J by 8 bases, 4 bases remained unmatched. Per the germline V gene, CDR1 is SGHRS and CDR2 is YFSETQ. The CDR3 loop is CASSLGQGAGGYTF. The CDR3 DNA follows: TGCGCCAGCAGCTTGGGACAGGGGGCGGGCGGCTACACCTTC. Filled out from reference TRBV5-1 and TRBJ1-2, the complete variable domain reads KAGVTQTPRYLIKTRGQQVTLSCSPISGHRSVSWYQQTPGQGLQFLFEYFSETQRNKGNFPGRFSGRQFSNSRSEMNVSTLELGDSALYLCASSLGQGAGGYTFGSGTRLTVV.

The CDR3 DNA reads TGTGCCAGTAGTCCGTATGGGGCGTCTAGCAATCAGCCCCAGCATTTT. It encodes CASSPYGASSNQPQHF. This chain connects TRBV19 to TRBJ1-5; tentatively, D is TRBD1 (5 bases). Germline CDR1 and CDR2: LNHDA and SQIVND (reference sequence). This CDR3 is 16 amino acids long. V lost 5 bases to trimming and J lost 0 bases, with 14 bases between them. Variable domain in full (rest from reference TRBV19 and TRBJ1-5): DGGITQSPKYLFRKEGQNVTLSCEQNLNHDAMYWYRQDPGQGLRLIYYSQIVNDFQKGDIAEGYSVSREKKESFPLTVTSAQKNPTAFYLCASSPYGASSNQPQHFGDGTRLSIL.

This chain joins TRBV6-5 and TRBJ1-4; D not resolved. The CDR3 sequence is 15 residues long. The germline V gene has CDR1 MNHEY and CDR2 SVGAGI. Trimming pared 2 bases from V and 4 bases from J, leaving 11 bases between. CDR3 loop: CASSYPGLINEKLFF. As DNA, the CDR3 is TGTGCCAGCAGTTACCCCGGACTGATTAATGAAAAACTGTTTTTT.